The T cell receptor (beta chain) described here comes from a study of OX40 agonist ivuxolimab in advanced cancers. Assay: immunoSEQ multiplex PCR; the TCRdb copy retains only in-frame clones and omits some. The sample comprises fewer than 85,000 clones, about 88% of which are singletons, and over 0.75% rests with the top ten. This clone was seen only a few times. The antigen is not known. Whole-study results and caveats: Patients with a partial response at 0.1-3.0 mg/kg had among the lowest clonal expansion. Some nonresponders additionally presented with little normalized T-cell clonal expansion.

Looked up from germline, CDR1 is SGHTA and CDR2 is FQGNSA. V was clipped by 2 bases and J by 10 bases, with 9 bases between them. The CDR3 has 12 residues. The chain is built from TRBV7-2 and TRBJ2-1; D perhaps matches TRBD2 (5 bases). The sequencing used CD4+ or CD8+ T cells sorted from blood, collected in a trial of the OX40 agonist ivuxolimab. The sequence came from an adult with an advanced solid tumor such as melanoma, head and neck, liver or kidney cancer. CDR3 nucleotide sequence: TGTGCCAGCAGCTTATCATCGGGAGAGCAGTTCTTC. Its translation: CASSLSSGEQFF.